Below, 21 T cell receptor beta chains from the same sample are listed, as sequenced in a study of T cells in Graves' hyperthyroidism and ophthalmopathy. Authors of the study amplified TCR beta CDR3 regions from RNA transcripts. In the first-round RT-PCR of the TCR CDR3, the HTBI primer set was used. TCRdb passed the multiplex PCR reads through MiXCR, listing each CDR3 protein once. The repertoire consists of a few hundred thousand distinct CDR3 sequences, with around 16% occurring once and the leading ten covering more than 3%. The specimen was blood. Receptors were obtained from a woman aged 40 to 55 with Graves' ophthalmopathy.

This clonotype was counted ten times or more. The chain employs TRBV2 and TRBJ1-4; D unclear. The germline V and J ends were trimmed by 6 bases and 0 bases, with 11 bases remaining between them. Germline V lookup: CDR1 SNHLY, CDR2 FYNNEI. The CDR3 has 15 residues. The CDR3, as DNA: TGTGCCAGCAGACTCAGGACTGCAACTAATGAAAAACTGTTTTTT. Protein: CASRLRTATNEKLFF.

This clonotype was seen only a few times. This CDR3 reads CSVVGTSGRIAYNEQFF. The CDR3 region has the DNA TGCAGCGTTGTGGGGACTAGCGGGAGGATTGCCTACAATGAGCAGTTCTTC. V gene TRBV29-1 combines with J gene TRBJ2-1; TRBD2 aligns across 15 bases. The CDR3 runs 17 residues. J gave up 2 bases and V 4 bases, and 6 bases lay outside the gene matches. Germline assignment: CDR1 SQVTM and CDR2 ANQGSEA.

The chain recombines TRBV19 with TRBJ1-2; unclear D gene. Trimming shortened V by 5 bases and J by 2 bases, and 18 bases separated the two germline ends. Germline values: CDR1 LNHDA, CDR2 SQIVND (reference sequence). This CDR3 comprises 16 residues. DNA of the CDR3: TGTGCCAGTAGTCTTCCGCCCTTGGGCAGAAACTATGGCTACACCTTC. It encodes CASSLPPLGRNYGYTF.

CDR3 sequence: CASRSRVGEKLFF. In DNA form, the CDR3 reads TGTGCCAGCAGGTCGAGGGTGGGTGAAAAACTGTTTTTT. The V and J genes are TRBV12-3 or TRBV12-4 and TRBJ1-4, with D uncertain. Trimming took 6 bases from V and 7 from J, leaving 12 bases between them. This CDR3 has 13 amino acids.

V gene TRBV12-3 or TRBV12-4 combines with J gene TRBJ1-3; no definite D call. The CDR3 length is 17 residues. V gave up 0 bases and J gave up 0 bases, with 12 bases separating them. The CDR3 spells CASSLAPPVSSGNTIYF. In nucleotides, the CDR3 is TGTGCCAGCAGTTTAGCGCCGCCGGTTAGCTCTGGAAACACCATATATTTT.

This clonotype came up many times. The gene calls are TRBV7-3 and TRBJ2-1; D not certain. Germline loops: CDR1 SGHTA, CDR2 FQGTGA. The CDR3 runs 13 residues. V lost 3 bases and J lost 7, with 10 bases in between. The CDR3 region is CASSLNSENEQFF. The CDR3 region has the DNA TGTGCCAGCAGCTTGAATAGTGAGAATGAGCAGTTCTTC.

To note about this clonotype: With a much larger clone just one base away, this may be a read error. The chain carries TRBV3-1 and TRBJ1-1; 7 nucleotides align to TRBD1. Per germline, CDR1 LGHDT and CDR2 YNNKEL (reference sequence). The CDR3 is 14 amino acids. The CDR3 reads CASGQRDSWSEAFF. The CDR3 nucleotides read TGTGCCAGCGGCCAACGGGACAGTTGGTCGGAAGCTTTCTTT.

This clonotype was detected ten times or more. V and J are TRBV28 and TRBJ2-4, with a weak D call TRBD1 (6 bases). Trimming removed 6 bases from V and 0 bases from J, with 18 bases in between. CDR1 is MDHEN, CDR2 SYDVKM, per germline. The CDR3 extends over 17 amino acids. The CDR3 region has the DNA TGTGCCAGCAGCCGGGATACAGGGTTCGTAGCCAAAAACATTCAGTACTTC. Protein: CASSRDTGFVAKNIQYF.

The chain is built from TRBV5-1 and TRBJ2-1; 10 bases map to TRBD2. CDR1 SGHRS and CDR2 YFSETQ come from the germline V gene. The CDR3 has 16 amino acids. With 7 bases clipped from V and 4 bases from J, the junction kept 11 bases outside the gene matches. In DNA form, the CDR3 reads TGCGCCAGCCGCCCGGGAGGTAGCGGGGGGTACAATGAGCAGTTCTTC. Its translation is CASRPGGSGGYNEQFF.

The gene calls are TRBV28 and TRBJ2-7; 8 nucleotides align to TRBD1. Germline loops: CDR1 MDHEN, CDR2 SYDVKM. V lost 3 bases, J lost 0 bases, and 13 bases stayed unmatched. The CDR3 consists of 18 residues. The CDR3 spells CASSFVTGAGLGSYEQYF. The DNA of the CDR3 is TGTGCCAGCAGTTTCGTGACAGGGGCGGGTCTAGGCTCCTACGAGCAGTACTTC.

The genes are TRBV19 and TRBJ2-1; 7 bases line up with TRBD1. Germline-derived CDR1 and CDR2 are LNHDA and SQIVND (reference sequence). V was clipped by 6 bases and J by 0 bases; unmatched bases: 8. The CDR3 extends over 16 amino acids. Here the CDR3 reads CASSLQRDSSYNEQFF. In DNA, the CDR3 is TGTGCCAGTAGCCTCCAGAGGGACAGCTCCTACAATGAGCAGTTCTTC.

This chain connects TRBV6-1 to TRBJ2-4; 10 bases align to TRBD1. The CDR3 has 17 residues. Germline V lookup: CDR1 MNHNS, CDR2 SASEGT. V was clipped by 0 bases and J by 0 bases; unmatched bases: 2. The CDR3 DNA reads TGTGCCAGCAGTGAAGCGGGACAGGGGCGAGCCAAAAACATTCAGTACTTC. Its protein is CASSEAGQGRAKNIQYF.

This clonotype has a count of ten or more. This chain links TRBV27 with TRBJ1-1; D gene ambiguous. Trimming took off 2 bases at V and 2 bases at J, with 9 bases between the two ends. The CDR3 totals 14 residues. From germline, CDR1 is MNHEY and CDR2 SMNVEV (reference sequence). CDR3 in amino acids: CASSLRTANTEAFF. For the CDR3, the DNA is TGTGCCAGCAGTTTACGAACAGCCAACACTGAAGCTTTCTTT.

This clonotype came up many times. V gene TRBV30 combines with J gene TRBJ2-7, with 15 bases identical to TRBD2. The CDR3 is 15 residues long. V dropped 2 bases and J dropped 3; count of bases not matched to a gene: 2. Per germline, CDR1 GTSNPN and CDR2 SVGIG (reference sequence). The CDR3 region has the DNA TGTGCCTGGAGTCCGGGACTAGCGGGAGGCTACGAGCAGTACTTC. This translates into CAWSPGLAGGYEQYF.

This clonotype showed up many times. This chain links TRBV18 with TRBJ2-1; 12 positions match TRBD2. With V trimmed by 4 bases and J by 8 bases, 9 bases remained unmatched. Germline-derived CDR1 and CDR2 are KGHSH and LQKENI. This CDR3 region has 16 residues. CDR3: CASSLGLAGSGHEQFF. The CDR3 DNA reads TGTGCCAGCTCACTAGGACTAGCGGGATCTGGGCATGAGCAGTTCTTC.

This clonotype was observed at least ten times. J is TRBJ2-3 and V is TRBV5-1; D is perhaps TRBD1 (6 bases). The V gene lost 4 bases and the J gene lost 0 bases, with 15 bases spanning the gap. The CDR3 runs 16 residues. Germline CDR1 and CDR2: SGHRS and YFSETQ. CDR3: CASSLVPRGSTDTQYF. The DNA for the CDR3 is TGCGCCAGCAGCCTGGTCCCTAGGGGGAGCACAGATACGCAGTATTTT.

This clonotype was picked up a small number of times. This chain uses TRBV7-6 with TRBJ2-7; 8 bases are shared with TRBD1. The CDR3 loop spans 14 amino acids. The V segment lost 5 bases and the J segment 4 bases; nucleotides outside the gene matches: 7. Per the germline V gene, CDR1 is SGHVS and CDR2 is FNYEAQ. The CDR3 region is CASSTGQGGYEQYF. The CDR3 DNA sequence: TGTGCCAGCAGCACCGGACAGGGCGGTTACGAGCAGTACTTC.

Points on this clonotype: The junction does not match germline at one end; this may be a read error. The rearrangement joins TRBV2 to TRBJ2-3, with 7 bases matching TRBD1. This CDR3 spans 15 amino acids. Per germline, CDR1 SNHLY and CDR2 FYNNEI. This CDR3 reads CASSESTGAGDTQYF. For the CDR3, the DNA is TGCGCCAGCAGTGAGTCAACAGGGGCGGGAGATACGCAGTATTTT.

This clonotype was seen a few times. The chain carries TRBV2 and TRBJ1-2; TRBD1 matches at 9 bases. The CDR3 has 13 residues. The germline V gene has CDR1 SNHLY and CDR2 FYNNEI. V dropped 6 bases and J dropped 7; count of bases not matched to a gene: 6. CDR3 sequence (DNA): TGTGCCAGCAGGGACAGGGGCTTGGGTGGCTACACCTTC. This codes for CASRDRGLGGYTF.

There are many counts of this clonotype. The J gene is TRBJ2-7, the V gene TRBV6-1, with 10 bases that match TRBD2. Germline V lookup: CDR1 MNHNS, CDR2 SASEGT. This CDR3 spans 16 amino acids. The J segment lost 2 bases and the V segment lost 6 bases, leaving 10 bases of the junction unmatched. In nucleotides, the CDR3 is TGTGCCAGCAGACCTTTCGCTAGCGGGAGTCCCTACGAGCAGTACTTC. Protein product: CASRPFASGSPYEQYF.

The sample holds many counts of this clonotype. This chain connects TRBV2 to TRBJ1-1; tentatively, D is TRBD1 (5 bases). Germline CDR1 and CDR2: SNHLY and FYNNEI. The CDR3 sequence is 13 residues long. Deletions cut 0 bases from V and 6 bases from J, with 8 bases between. CDR3 nucleotide sequence: TGTGCCAGCAGTGAAGCGCGGGGGGCTGAAGCTTTCTTT. Amino acid sequence: CASSEARGAEAFF.